The TCR beta chain under discussion was sequenced for a study of T cell changes during pregnancy in multiple sclerosis. The CDR3 is 16 residues long. Per germline, CDR1 MGHRA and CDR2 YSYEKL. V was clipped by 3 bases and J by 2 bases, with 16 bases between them. Sequencing used immunoSEQ multiplex PCR; TCRdb keeps in-frame clones, though not all of them. The sample consists of roughly 30,000 clones, roughly 90% of them appearing once. The source material was CD8+ T cells from peripheral blood mononuclear cells, sampled after pregnancy. The clonotype comes from a female donor with multiple sclerosis, enrolled in a pregnancy study. The rearrangement links TRBV4-1 to TRBJ2-5, with D possibly matching TRBD2 (6 bases). The CDR3 sequence: CASSHQKGLPQETQYF. In DNA form, the CDR3 reads TGCGCCAGCAGCCACCAAAAGGGACTCCCTCAAGAGACCCAGTACTTC.